This TCR beta chain was recorded in a study of blood T cell repertoires in COVID-19. Study information: Collection of acute and convalescent COVID-19 samples took place in the United States, Italy and Spain. PBMCs, B-cell-depleted T cells, or T cells were the source of the cDNA or gDNA that made up the material.

TCRdb keeps only in-frame clones here, not all; method: immunoSEQ multiplex PCR. The sample holds under 450,000 clones; approximately 87% are singletons and the top ten take approximately 1.3%. V was pared by 6 bases and J by 0 bases, with 8 bases between. Looked up from germline, CDR1 is SGHTA and CDR2 is FQGTGA. This CDR3 is 13 amino acids long. Enrolled through a virtual design, the participants were between roughly 18 and 89 years of age and came from some 26 US areas. Cohort 3 donors counted as recovered after two negative PCRs, clearance, or resolved symptoms. This clone was counted once. Sample: PBMCs or T cells enriched from blood (not recorded which). The rearrangement links TRBV7-3 to TRBJ1-1; D is unresolved. The receptor was derived from a man aged 25 to 45 who had recovered from COVID-19. The DNA for the CDR3 is TGTGCCAGCAGTATAAATATGAACACTGAAGCTTTCTTT. This translates into CASSINMNTEAFF.